Listed below are T cell receptor beta chains from one sample, sequenced in a study of response to subunit inactivated influenza vaccine. TCRdb re-analysed the RT-PCR reads in MiXCR, keeping a single row per CDR3 protein. The sample carries fewer than 700,000 distinct CDR3 sequences, under 15% recorded once. This specimen consisted of PBMCs from blood, obtained about 6 weeks after vaccination. The source is a man aged 45 to 65 who received an inactivated influenza vaccine. The CDR3 runs from the conserved cysteine through the conserved F or W. The order of the fields is V gene, J gene, CDR3 protein.

TRBV12-3/TRBV12-4,TRBJ1-1,CASSPGHQNTEAFF
TRBV30,TRBJ2-1,CAWSPREGQFF
TRBV7-2,TRBJ2-7,CASSRARVVEQYF
TRBV4-3,TRBJ2-3,CASSPRGQQLTDTQYF
TRBV7-6,TRBJ1-4,CASSLSVATNEKLFF
TRBV20-1,TRBJ1-1,CSAVRGANTEAVF
TRBV3-1,TRBJ2-5,CASSPERGGQYF
TRBV28,TRBJ2-7,CASRLAGRSTYEQYF
TRBV7-8,TRBJ2-1,CASTNAGGILGNEQFF
TRBV27,TRBJ2-7,CATRGGQGAYEQYF
TRBV12-3/TRBV12-4,TRBJ2-4,CASSPSGREYKNIQYF
TRBV5-1,TRBJ2-3,CASSFSSRRTDTQYF
TRBV20-1,TRBJ2-3,CSARDQGSTDTQYF
TRBV4-2,TRBJ2-3,CASSQGERGTDTQYF
TRBV20-1,TRBJ2-4,CSARDPRGIQYF
TRBV7-4,TRBJ2-5,CASSLRAGGPQETQYF
TRBV29-1,TRBJ2-7,CSVEQRQGIGLEQYF
TRBV12-3/TRBV12-4,TRBJ2-7,CASSLARDEQYF
TRBV6-2/TRBV6-3,TRBJ2-5,CASSYGLVRETQYF
TRBV24-1,TRBJ2-5,CATSDSGAVETQYF
TRBV3-1,TRBJ2-1,CASSPDGGVRHNEQFF
TRBV14,TRBJ2-1,CASSQLNEQFF
TRBV29-1,TRBJ2-5,CSVDRGSETQYF
TRBV4-1,TRBJ2-6,CASSQEFPRTATSPGANVLTF
TRBV19,TRBJ1-1,CASSSQVWVTEAFF
TRBV21-1,TRBJ2-6,CASSTGTESSGANVLTF
TRBV24-1,TRBJ2-3,CATSERGTANTDTQYF
TRBV12-3/TRBV12-4,TRBJ1-2,CASSLGLRGQGTGGYTF
TRBV7-9,TRBJ2-1,CASSLVGTGGDEQFF
TRBV18,TRBJ2-7,CASSPVTGRYEQYF
TRBV5-5,TRBJ1-6,CASSPDLYNSPLHF
TRBV27,TRBJ2-6,CASSSSAGGHGANVLTF
TRBV6-1,TRBJ2-1,CASSEERPTQRRGNEQFF
TRBV7-8,TRBJ2-5,CASSLAWRGGRETQYF
TRBV24-1,TRBJ1-5,CATSDTTGSNQPQHF
TRBV7-2,TRBJ1-2,CASSLVVWGPGYTF
TRBV6-5,TRBJ2-2,CASSYTPSGRVSGELFF
TRBV29-1,TRBJ2-5,CSVDPSRGAPETQYF